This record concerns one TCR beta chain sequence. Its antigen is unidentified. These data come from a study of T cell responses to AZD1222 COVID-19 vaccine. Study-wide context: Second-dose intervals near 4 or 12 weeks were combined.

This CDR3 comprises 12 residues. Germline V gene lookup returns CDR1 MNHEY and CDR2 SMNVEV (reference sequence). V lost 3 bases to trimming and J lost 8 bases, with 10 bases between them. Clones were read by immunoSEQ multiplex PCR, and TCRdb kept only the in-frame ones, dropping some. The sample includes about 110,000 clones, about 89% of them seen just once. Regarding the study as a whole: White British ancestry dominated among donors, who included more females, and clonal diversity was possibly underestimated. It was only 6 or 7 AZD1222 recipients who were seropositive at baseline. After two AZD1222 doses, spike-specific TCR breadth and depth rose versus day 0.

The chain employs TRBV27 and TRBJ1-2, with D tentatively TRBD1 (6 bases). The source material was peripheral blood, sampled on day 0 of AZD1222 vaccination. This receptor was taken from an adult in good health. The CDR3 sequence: CASSFGGRGYTF. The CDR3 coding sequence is TGTGCCAGCAGTTTCGGGGGGCGAGGCTACACCTTC.